This is a list of T cell receptor beta chains from one sample in a study of PD-L1 blockade in urothelial cancer. Some clones are missing from TCRdb's copy, which holds only in-frame ones; the method was immunoSEQ multiplex PCR. The sample lists 95,000 to 100,000 clones; around 87% were seen once. The sample was PBMCs, taken around atezolizumab (anti-PD-L1) treatment. These receptors all stem from a man aged 60 to 69 with urothelial cancer. CDR3s include the opening cysteine and the closing phenylalanine or tryptophan. A D gene is named only where the DNA matches it firmly. Some rows mark clone size as missing; the rest say once, few, many or name a class of expanded clone.

J gene	D gene	V gene	clone size	CDR3 protein	CDR3 DNA
TRBJ2-7	TRBD2	TRBV28	-	CASSATNPGLAGGSSYEQYF	TGTGCCAGCAGCGCGACCAATCCGGGACTAGCGGGAGGAAGCTCCTACGAGCAGTACTTC
TRBJ2-1	-	TRBV9	-	CASSVLGRSLDEQFF	TGTGCCAGCAGCGTATTGGGGCGGTCGCTGGATGAGCAGTTCTTC
TRBJ1-3	-	TRBV18	-	CASSPTGQGKNTIYF	TGTGCCAGCTCACCAACGGGGCAGGGGAAAAACACCATATATTTT
TRBJ2-1	-	TRBV6-1	-	CASSKFTGIQQFF	TGTGCCAGCAGTAAATTCACCGGGATCCAGCAGTTCTTC
TRBJ2-3	-	TRBV2	-	CASLGGLSTDTQYF	TGTGCCAGCCTGGGGGGGCTGAGCACAGATACGCAGTATTTT
TRBJ1-2	-	TRBV14	-	CASSPGVIGYTF	TGTGCCAGCAGTCCAGGGGTCATAGGCTACACCTTC
TRBJ1-5	-	TRBV2	-	CASSEWAGSYQPQHF	TGTGCCAGCAGTGAATGGGCAGGCTCTTATCAGCCCCAGCATTTT
TRBJ2-7	TRBD2	TRBV28	-	CASSFGGAGNNEQYF	TGTGCCAGCAGTTTTGGCGGAGCGGGGAACAACGAGCAGTACTTC
TRBJ2-7	TRBD1	TRBV7-2	-	CASSRGTEYEQYF	TGTGCCAGCAGCCGTGGGACAGAATACGAGCAGTACTTC
TRBJ2-1	TRBD2	TRBV6-5	once	CASSYGSGGNNEQFF	TGTGCCAGCAGTTACGGTAGCGGGGGGAACAATGAGCAGTTCTTC
TRBJ2-5	-	TRBV4-2	-	CASSQDLLETQYF	TGTGCCAGCAGCCAAGACCTACTAGAGACCCAGTACTTC
TRBJ2-7	TRBD1	TRBV7-2	once	CASSLRDRVEQYF	TGTGCCAGCAGCCTCAGGGACAGGGTCGAGCAGTACTTC
TRBJ2-3	TRBD2	TRBV7-8	-	CASSIGLATDTQYF	TGTGCCAGCAGTATAGGACTAGCCACAGATACGCAGTATTTT
TRBJ1-1	TRBD1	TRBV5-6	once	CASSLLGTGEAFF	TGTGCCAGCAGCTTGCTTGGGACAGGTGAAGCTTTCTTT
TRBJ2-3	-	TRBV7-8	-	CASSSNLPGQSTDTQYF	TGTGCCAGCAGCTCAAATTTACCGGGACAAAGCACAGATACGCAGTATTTT
TRBJ2-3	-	TRBV13	-	CASSLGRVITDTQYF	TGTGCCAGCAGCTTAGGCAGGGTTATCACAGATACGCAGTATTTT
TRBJ2-1	TRBD2	TRBV19	-	CASSISLAGGGNEQFF	TGTGCCAGTAGTATCTCCCTTGCGGGAGGCGGAAATGAGCAGTTCTTC
TRBJ2-1	-	TRBV6-5	-	CASNSGLTYNEQFF	TGTGCCAGCAATTCGGGACTCACATACAATGAGCAGTTCTTC
TRBJ2-3	-	TRBV20-1	-	CSARADSQYF	TGCAGTGCCAGAGCGGACAGCCAGTATTTT
TRBJ1-1	-	TRBV7-3	-	CASSPGHRSMNTEAFF	TGTGCCAGCAGTCCCGGACACCGGTCAATGAACACTGAAGCTTTCTTT
TRBJ1-2	-	TRBV5-1	once	CASSLGDYGYTF	TGCGCCAGCAGCTTGGGAGACTATGGCTACACCTTC
TRBJ2-3	-	TRBV11-2	-	CASSLPFGTDTQYF	TGTGCCAGCAGCTTACCCTTCGGCACAGATACGCAGTATTTT
TRBJ1-5	TRBD1	TRBV18	-	CASSPRDRVGNQPQHF	TGTGCCAGCTCACCTCGGGACAGGGTGGGCAATCAGCCCCAGCATTTT
TRBJ2-5	TRBD1	TRBV28	-	CATRDRGPVETQYF	TGTGCCACCCGGGACAGGGGCCCCGTGGAGACCCAGTACTTC
TRBJ1-3	-	TRBV2	-	CASSEAGLGGNTIYF	TGTGCCAGCAGTGAAGCTGGCCTTGGCGGAAACACCATATATTTT
TRBJ2-4	-	TRBV5-1	-	CASSLAVGAGVSKNIQYF	TGCGCCAGCAGCTTGGCCGTGGGGGCGGGAGTTTCCAAAAACATTCAGTACTTC
TRBJ2-4	TRBD2	TRBV4-1	once	CASSQDGSGGLKNIQYF	TGCGCCAGCAGCCAAGATGGGAGCGGGGGGCTTAAAAACATTCAGTACTTC
TRBJ2-3	TRBD2	TRBV10-1	once	CASRFGGGPQLSSTDTQYF	TGCGCCAGCAGATTTGGCGGGGGGCCCCAGTTGTCTAGCACAGATACGCAGTATTTT
TRBJ2-5	-	TRBV6-1	-	CASSRDKETQYF	TGTGCCAGTAGCCGGGACAAGGAGACCCAGTACTTC
TRBJ2-3	-	TRBV21-1	-	CASSPRTSGHTDTQYF	TGTGCCAGCAGCCCTCGGACTAGCGGCCACACAGATACGCAGTATTTT
TRBJ1-1	-	TRBV6-5	-	CASSLTENTEAFF	TGTGCCAGCAGTTTAACAGAGAACACTGAAGCTTTCTTT
TRBJ2-3	-	TRBV7-2	-	CASSFRGTTDTQYF	TGTGCCAGCAGCTTCCGGGGGACGACAGATACGCAGTATTTT
TRBJ2-6	-	TRBV7-2	once	CASRHAGAGANVLTF	TGTGCCAGCAGGCACGCAGGGGCCGGGGCCAACGTCCTGACTTTC
TRBJ1-2	-	TRBV11-3	-	CASSFRDYGYTF	TGTGCCAGCAGCTTCAGGGACTATGGCTACACCTTC
TRBJ2-7	-	TRBV6-1	few	CASRTGVTYEQYF	TGTGCCAGCAGGACAGGAGTTACCTACGAGCAGTACTTC
TRBJ1-2	-	TRBV19	few	CASSPTSNYGYTF	TGTGCCAGTAGCCCGACAAGTAACTATGGCTACACCTTC
TRBJ1-3	TRBD1	TRBV4-1	-	CASSQEPGQGLGNTIYF	TGCGCCAGCAGCCAAGAGCCCGGACAGGGGTTGGGAAACACCATATATTTT